This is a list of T cell receptor beta chains from one sample in a study of blood T cells in healthy people across ages. TCRdb used MiXCR to reprocess the 5' RACE reads, holding one entry per CDR3 protein. The sample has over 1,500,000 distinct CDR3 sequences; around 40% are singletons. Sequenced material: blood. The receptors were gathered from a human donor in good health. Both conserved end residues are part of each CDR3. The order of the fields is clone size, D gene, V gene, J gene, CDR3 DNA, CDR3 protein. The D gene is left open where the match is weak. The size of a clone is reported for some rows only, either as once, few or many, or as a class for expanded clones.

few,-,TRBV18,TRBJ2-5,TGTGCCAGCTCACCAGAGGTTGGGCAAGAGACCCAGTACTTC,CASSPEVGQETQYF
few,-,TRBV12-3/TRBV12-4,TRBJ2-5,TGTGCCAGCAGTTTCATGGGAGGTCGGGAGACCCAGTACTTC,CASSFMGGRETQYF
few,-,TRBV6-5,TRBJ2-1,TGTGCCAGCAGAAACCAGGGGCGGGGCCGGGATGAGCAGTTCTTC,CASRNQGRGRDEQFF
-,TRBD1,TRBV12-5,TRBJ2-3,TGTGCTAGTGGTTCCCCGGGACAGGGTCCAGATACGCAGTATTTT,CASGSPGQGPDTQYF
-,-,TRBV15,TRBJ2-3,TGTGCCACCAGCAGAGATCTCGCAGATACGCAGTATTTT,CATSRDLADTQYF
few,-,TRBV12-3/TRBV12-4,TRBJ1-1,TGTGCCAGCAGTTTACCCAGCCTGAACACTGAAGCTTTCTTT,CASSLPSLNTEAFF
-,-,TRBV3-1,TRBJ2-7,TGTGCCAGCAGCCAACTTCTGACCTCCTACGAGCAGTACTTC,CASSQLLTSYEQYF
-,-,TRBV20-1,TRBJ1-5,TGCAGTGCTAGAGATCTAATAAGCCAGCCCCAGCATTTT,CSARDLISQPQHF
few,-,TRBV12-3/TRBV12-4,TRBJ1-1,TGTGCCAGCACACCCTTTAGCGACACTGAAGCTTTCTTT,CASTPFSDTEAFF
-,-,TRBV28,TRBJ2-7,TGTGCCGACAGCACTCCCAGGGGGGGGCGATCCTACGAGCAGTACTTC,CADSTPRGGRSYEQYF
-,TRBD1,TRBV5-1,TRBJ1-1,TGCGCCAGCAGCTTATACAGGGGAGTGACTGAAGCTTTCTTT,CASSLYRGVTEAFF
few,-,TRBV5-4,TRBJ2-6,TGTGCCAGCAGCTTAGAGGGGGGATTCCCTGGGGCCAACGTCCTGACTTTC,CASSLEGGFPGANVLTF
-,-,TRBV7-9,TRBJ2-7,TGTGCCAGCAGCTTCTGGGGGAGGTACGAGCAGTACTTC,CASSFWGRYEQYF
few,TRBD1,TRBV6-2/TRBV6-3,TRBJ2-5,TGTGCCAGCAGTGACGTCAGGGGGCGGGAGACCCAGTACTTC,CASSDVRGRETQYF
-,TRBD2,TRBV6-5,TRBJ2-3,TGTGCCAGCAGTTACTTGACTAGCGGGGGTTCAGATACGCAGTATTTT,CASSYLTSGGSDTQYF
-,TRBD1,TRBV12-3/TRBV12-4,TRBJ1-2,TGTGCCAGCAGTTTTTTTGAGGGGGCGGAAGGCTACACCTTC,CASSFFEGAEGYTF
-,TRBD2,TRBV2,TRBJ2-1,TGTGCCAGCAGTGAGGCAATAGCGGGGGGATACAATGAGCAGTTCTTC,CASSEAIAGGYNEQFF
-,-,TRBV6-8,TRBJ2-1,TGTGCCAGCAGTTACTCGTTTTATTGGCTCTCCTACAATGAGCAGTTCTTC,CASSYSFYWLSYNEQFF
few,-,TRBV18,TRBJ1-3,TGTGCCAGCTCACCACGGATTATGGGACCCTCTGGAAACACCATATATTTT,CASSPRIMGPSGNTIYF
-,TRBD2,TRBV5-6,TRBJ2-1,TGTGCCAGCAGCTTGATCTCCACCAGCGGGGGGATCAATGAGCAGTTCTTC,CASSLISTSGGINEQFF
few,TRBD1,TRBV6-6,TRBJ2-7,TGTGCCAGCAGTTACACCTACGCACAGGGGTATTTGCTAGAGCAGTACTTC,CASSYTYAQGYLLEQYF
-,-,TRBV4-3,TRBJ2-6,TGCGCCAGCAGCCAAGATCAGTTACTGGGGGGCTCTGGGGCCAACGTCCTGACTTTC,CASSQDQLLGGSGANVLTF
-,TRBD1,TRBV29-1,TRBJ1-1,TGCAGCGTAGCCTTCACCGGGACAGGGGGGACTGAAGCTTTCTTT,CSVAFTGTGGTEAFF
few,-,TRBV20-1,TRBJ2-1,TGCAGTGCTCTCCGGGGATGGACAGACAATGAGCAGTTCTTC,CSALRGWTDNEQFF
few,TRBD2,TRBV5-1,TRBJ2-3,TGCGCCAGCAGCTTGTGGTCTAGCGGGGGGGGTACAGATACGCAGTATTTT,CASSLWSSGGGTDTQYF
-,TRBD1,TRBV14,TRBJ2-3,TGTGCCAGCAGCCAAGGACAGGGATACACAGATACGCAGTATTTT,CASSQGQGYTDTQYF
-,TRBD1,TRBV6-2/TRBV6-3,TRBJ2-7,TGTGCCAGCTTTAAACGGGACAGGGAAACACTCGAGCAGTACTTC,CASFKRDRETLEQYF
-,-,TRBV7-9,TRBJ2-4,TGTGCCAGCAGCTTAGATTGGGCAGGGGATGGACAGTACTTC,CASSLDWAGDGQYF
-,-,TRBV7-2,TRBJ1-2,TGTGCCAGCAGCTCATGGAGGGGGGATGGCTACACCTTC,CASSSWRGDGYTF
-,TRBD1,TRBV6-5,TRBJ1-2,TGTGCCAGCAGCCTTCTTGGGACAGGGACCTATGGCTACACCTTC,CASSLLGTGTYGYTF
few,TRBD1,TRBV7-2,TRBJ1-4,TGTGCCAGCAGCGCCACAGGGGGACGTTGGGAAAAACTGTTTTTT,CASSATGGRWEKLFF
-,-,TRBV6-5,TRBJ1-1,TGTGCCAGCAGTTACTCGTGGGACACTGAAGCTTTCTTT,CASSYSWDTEAFF
once,TRBD2,TRBV11-1,TRBJ2-2,TGTGCCAGCAGCCCGGGACTAGCGGCGAACACCAGGGAGCTGTTTTTT,CASSPGLAANTRELFF
-,TRBD2,TRBV7-9,TRBJ2-1,TGTGCCAGCGTCGAAGCGGGGGGCCCGATCTCCTACAATGAGCAGTTCTTC,CASVEAGGPISYNEQFF
few,-,TRBV7-2,TRBJ1-2,TGTGCCAGCAGCTCACGTCTTTTAGGACCGGTGTACGGGGGCTACACCTTC,CASSSRLLGPVYGGYTF
once,-,TRBV12-3/TRBV12-4,TRBJ1-2,TGTGCCAGTACCATCGGTCCCGACTATGGCTACACCTTC,CASTIGPDYGYTF
medium-sized,-,TRBV25-1,TRBJ1-1,TGTGCCAGCAGTGAATTAGGAGGTCGAGCTTTCTTT,CASSELGGRAFF
-,-,TRBV11-2,TRBJ2-3,TGTGCCAGCAGCTCCCAACAATTGGAGGCGCAGTATTTT,CASSSQQLEAQYF
few,-,TRBV11-1,TRBJ1-1,TGTGCCAGCAGCTTAGTTTTTAGTGGATTTACCATGACTGAAGCTTTCTTT,CASSLVFSGFTMTEAFF
many,-,TRBV7-2,TRBJ2-1,TGTGCCAGCAGCTCTGACAGGGGAGGGTACAATGAGCAGTTCTTC,CASSSDRGGYNEQFF
few,-,TRBV6-5,TRBJ2-7,TGTGCCAGCAGTTACAGCGGTCACGGGGTCCAAGCCTACGAGCAGTACTTC,CASSYSGHGVQAYEQYF
-,-,TRBV10-2,TRBJ2-7,TGCGCCAGCAGTGCCCGGGGACCCTACGAGCAGTACTTC,CASSARGPYEQYF
few,TRBD1,TRBV15,TRBJ1-6,TGTGCCACCAGCAGAAAGACAGGGGAGAATTCACCCCTCCACTTT,CATSRKTGENSPLHF